This TCR beta chain was sequenced during a study of OX40 agonist ivuxolimab in advanced cancers. The CDR3 is made up of 15 amino acids. CDR1 and CDR2 (germline): MDHEN, SYDVKM. J was trimmed by 7 bases and V by 2 bases; bases with no gene match: 8. Method: immunoSEQ multiplex PCR; TCRdb's copy keeps in-frame clones and lacks some. The repertoire consists of 50,000 to 75,000 clones, with 85% to 90% occurring once and the leading ten covering 14%. This clonotype was sampled from an adult with an advanced solid tumor such as melanoma, head and neck, liver or kidney cancer. This rearrangement joins TRBV28 to TRBJ2-7; TRBD2 aligns across 10 bases. The material sequenced was CD4+ or CD8+ T cells sorted from blood, taken in a trial of the OX40 agonist ivuxolimab. The CDR3 here is CASSLALAGDDEQYF. The CDR3, as DNA: TGTGCCAGCAGTTTAGCCCTAGCGGGAGACGATGAGCAGTACTTC. The variable domain in full, completed from reference TRBV28 and TRBJ2-7, reads DVKVTQSSRYLVKRTGEKVFLECVQDMDHENMFWYRQDPGLGLRLIYFSYDVKMKEKGDIPEGYSVSREKKERFSLILESASTNQTSMYLCASSLALAGDDEQYFGPGTRLTVT.